This TCR beta chain appears in the sequencing data of a study of blood T cell repertoires in COVID-19 (dated by TCRdb to 2018 to 2021). General notes on the study: Samples from collaborators originated in the United States, Italy and Spain and spanned both the acute and convalescent phases of COVID-19. The samples were drawn from the first 160 participants of the ongoing ImmuneRACE study and from 950 to 1,500 subjects provided by 6 global collaborators. The repertoires were released in a freely available public database intended as a resource for research on the immune response to SARS-CoV-2. The material from the prospective study consisted of cDNA or gDNA derived from T cells, B-cell-depleted T cells, or PBMCs. Subjects who had been exposed to COVID-19, were actively infected with it, or had recovered from it provided the deeply sampled blood TCRbeta repertoires that made up the dataset. Where HLA class I and class II types were available, the types were taken from metadata supplied by the sample provider, not from assay-based typing. Nearly every sample came with metadata listing a de-identified subject ID, COVID-19 status, age in years and sex. Here is what the overall study found, with its caveats: The quantity of clinical and demographic metadata differed by source and by participant and was supplied without curation.

Based on the germline V gene, the CDR1 and CDR2 sequences are MNHEY and SVGAGI. From its cysteine to its phenylalanine, the CDR3 spans 15 amino acids. CDR3 DNA only is kept here, 45 bases in frame from base 1. Trimming costs V 0 bases and J 4 bases, and their ends lie 11 bases apart. Participants in the prospective study were enrolled through a virtual design, were aged roughly 18 to 100 years, and lived in 24 United States geographic areas. In the prospective study, cohorts were assigned on the basis of participant-reported clinical history obtained from a screening survey and a study questionnaire. Recovered participants in ImmuneRACE Cohort 3 were defined as having two consecutive negative NP/OP PCR tests, clearance from a healthcare professional, or resolution of symptoms. Mobile phlebotomists in the prospective study collected whole blood, serum and a nasopharyngeal or oropharyngeal swab from every participant. Participants in the prospective study had the option to provide additional blood draws and questionnaires over a roughly two-month period. Prospective study blood samples were shipped either frozen or at room temperature before DNA extraction.

This clone was found a few times. Its specific antigen is unknown. No quality values exist for individual bases; no much larger clone is one base distant. TCRbeta CDR3 regions were amplified from genomic DNA by means of the immunoSEQ Assay, a bias-controlled multiplex PCR. The paper's data handling went like this. The number of nucleated cells in each sample was estimated from the amplification of reference gene primers within the assay. To quantify the absolute abundance of each unique TCRbeta CDR3 rearrangement, sequence reads were collapsed and filtered. For each sample, productive Simpson clonality was calculated as the square root of Simpson's diversity index across productive rearrangements. TCRdb took this table from immuneACCESS and kept in-frame rearrangements with V and J called. Such tables lack part of the clones; where checked against another copy, unresolved V genes explain under half of the gap, and the rest is unexplained. V, J and clone size reflect that table, while D and trimming were determined from the DNA. Recorded for this sample are some 170,000 clones; around 83% of them occurred a single time. About 6.3% of the sample lies in the top ten.

The clonotype originates from a man aged 35-49 years who had recovered from COVID-19. Here the chain combines TRBV6-5 and TRBJ2-3, with a weak D call of TRBD1 (5 bases match). Sequenced: PBMCs or T cells enriched from blood (not recorded which). This receptor has the CDR3 CASSYSKWGADTQYF. The nucleotide sequence is given as TGTGCCAGCAGTTACTCGAAATGGGGCGCAGATACGCAGTATTTT.